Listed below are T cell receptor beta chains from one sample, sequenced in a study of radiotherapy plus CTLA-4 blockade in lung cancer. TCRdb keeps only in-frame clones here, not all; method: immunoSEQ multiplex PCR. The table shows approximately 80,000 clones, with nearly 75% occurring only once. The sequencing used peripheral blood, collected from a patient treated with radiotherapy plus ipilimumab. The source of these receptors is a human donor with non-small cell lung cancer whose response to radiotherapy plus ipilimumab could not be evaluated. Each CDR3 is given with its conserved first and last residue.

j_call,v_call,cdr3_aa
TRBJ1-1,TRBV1,CTSSPGRGHVAFF
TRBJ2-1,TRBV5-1,CASSWGASYNEQFF
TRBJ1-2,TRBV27,CASSSQGAGNYGYTF
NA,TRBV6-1,CASSEPSLTSGELYEQYF
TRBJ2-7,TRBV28,CASQLDRVATGQYF
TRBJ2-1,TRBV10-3,CAISESVVVAGGRNEQFF
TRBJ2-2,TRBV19,CASILAGGPWNTGELFF
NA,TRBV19,CASSTDSSSYEQYF
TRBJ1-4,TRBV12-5,CASGLPWGTGVGEKLFF
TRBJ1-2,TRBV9,CASSAWTGGWGYTF